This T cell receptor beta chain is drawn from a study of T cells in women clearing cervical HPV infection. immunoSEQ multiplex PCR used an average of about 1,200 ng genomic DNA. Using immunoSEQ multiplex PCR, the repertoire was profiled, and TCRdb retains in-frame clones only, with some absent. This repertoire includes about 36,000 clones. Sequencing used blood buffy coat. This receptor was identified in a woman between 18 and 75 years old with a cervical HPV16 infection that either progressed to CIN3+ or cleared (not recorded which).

The CDR3 sequence is CASSLGAGDRTDTQYF. The sequenced CDR3 bases are TGCGCCAGCAGCTTGGGAGCGGGGGACCGCACAGATACG. The V and J genes are TRBV5-1 and TRBJ2-3; TRBD2 matches at 8 bases. The CDR3 end is not reached by the read, which stops 3 residues before it; the germline J gene fills it in. This CDR3 spans 16 amino acids. Per germline, CDR1 SGHRS and CDR2 YFSETQ. Losses at the gene ends were 0 bases for V and 1 base for J; bases not matched to a gene: 4. Full variable domain (missing parts from reference TRBV5-1 and TRBJ2-3): KAGVTQTPRYLIKTRGQQVTLSCSPISGHRSVSWYQQTPGQGLQFLFEYFSETQRNKGNFPGRFSGRQFSNSRSEMNVSTLELGDSALYLCASSLGAGDRTDTQYFGPGTRLTVL.